This TCR beta chain was documented in a study of shared clonotypes between healthy human individuals. Study-level points and caveats: Rarefaction gave evidence that sorted-subset sequencing remained incomplete despite large depth.

The assay used deep level. Original analysis: Owing to the provision of junction-only sequences devoid of quality scores by immunoSEQ, filtering differed. Clones were read by immunoSEQ multiplex PCR, and TCRdb kept only the in-frame ones, dropping some. That table is the source of V, J and clone size, and D and trimming were worked out from the DNA. The repertoire has around 700,000 clones, less than 85% of them found once; the top ten carry around 1.6%. As regards this clone: The antigen is not known.

The CDR3 extends over 15 amino acids. CDR1 and CDR2 from the germline V gene are LNHDA and SQIVND (reference sequence). The ends were cut back, 6 bases at V and 1 base at J, with 10 bases in the middle. This TCR was recovered from a woman under 40 in good health. The V call is TRBV19, the J call TRBJ2-6; D ambiguous. Sequencing was carried out using memory CD4+ T cells sorted from blood. As for subset: CD45RA-negative fraction. DNA for the CDR3: TGTGCCAGTAGGACGGTCCGTTCTGGGGCCAACGTCCTGACTTTC. Its translation: CASRTVRSGANVLTF.